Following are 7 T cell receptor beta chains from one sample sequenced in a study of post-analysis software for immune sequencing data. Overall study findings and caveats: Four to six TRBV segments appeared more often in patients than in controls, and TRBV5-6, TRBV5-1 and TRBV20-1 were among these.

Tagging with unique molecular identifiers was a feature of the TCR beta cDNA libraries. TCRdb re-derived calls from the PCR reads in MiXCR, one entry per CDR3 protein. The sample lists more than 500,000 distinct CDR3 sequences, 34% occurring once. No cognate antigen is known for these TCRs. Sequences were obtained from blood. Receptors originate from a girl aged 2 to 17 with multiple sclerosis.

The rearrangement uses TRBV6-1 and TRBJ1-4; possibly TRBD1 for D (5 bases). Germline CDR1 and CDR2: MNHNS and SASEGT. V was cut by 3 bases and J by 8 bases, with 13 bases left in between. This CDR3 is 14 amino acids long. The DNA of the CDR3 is TGTGCCAGCAGTGACAGGGATAGATTGGAAAAACTGTTTTTT. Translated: CASSDRDRLEKLFF.

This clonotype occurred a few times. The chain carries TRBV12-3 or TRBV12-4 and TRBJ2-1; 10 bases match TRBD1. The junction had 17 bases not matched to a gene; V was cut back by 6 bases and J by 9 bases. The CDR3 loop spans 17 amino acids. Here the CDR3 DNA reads TGTGCCAGCAGCCCCGTTCCGGACAGGGGGACCGGTAGTGAGCAGTTCTTC. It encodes CASSPVPDRGTGSEQFF.

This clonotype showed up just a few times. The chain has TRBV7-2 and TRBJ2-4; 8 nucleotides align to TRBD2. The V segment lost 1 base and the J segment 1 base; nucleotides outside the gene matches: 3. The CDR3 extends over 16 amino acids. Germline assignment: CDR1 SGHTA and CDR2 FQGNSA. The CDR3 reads CASSLGAGVAKNIQYF. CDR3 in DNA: TGTGCCAGCAGCTTAGGAGCGGGGGTTGCCAAAAACATTCAGTACTTC.

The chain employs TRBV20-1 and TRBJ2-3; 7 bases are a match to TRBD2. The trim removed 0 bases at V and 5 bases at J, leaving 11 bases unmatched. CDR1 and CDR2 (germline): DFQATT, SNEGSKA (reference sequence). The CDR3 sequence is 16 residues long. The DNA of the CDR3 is TGCAGTGCTAGAGATGCAGTGGGGGGGGGTAGAGATACGCAGTATTTT. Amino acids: CSARDAVGGGRDTQYF.

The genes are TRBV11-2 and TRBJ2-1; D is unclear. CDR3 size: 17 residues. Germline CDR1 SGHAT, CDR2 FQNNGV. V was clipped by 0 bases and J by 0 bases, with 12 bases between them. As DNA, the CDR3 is TGTGCCAGCAGCTTAGATCAGAGGATGAGCTCCTACAATGAGCAGTTCTTC. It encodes CASSLDQRMSSYNEQFF.

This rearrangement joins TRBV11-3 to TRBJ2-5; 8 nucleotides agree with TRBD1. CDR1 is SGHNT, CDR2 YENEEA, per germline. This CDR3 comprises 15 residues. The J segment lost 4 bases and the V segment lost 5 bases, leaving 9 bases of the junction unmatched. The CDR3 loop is CASSPRTGLGETQYF. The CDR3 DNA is TGTGCCAGCAGCCCCCGGACAGGGTTAGGAGAGACCCAGTACTTC.

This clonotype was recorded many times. CDR3: CSARDYFPQGAGSSYEQYF. CDR3 nucleotide sequence: TGCAGTGCTAGAGATTACTTCCCGCAGGGGGCCGGGAGCTCCTACGAGCAGTACTTC. The chain combines TRBV20-1 with TRBJ2-7; TRBD1 matches 8 bases. The J segment lost 0 bases and the V segment lost 0 bases, leaving 16 bases of the junction unmatched. Germline-derived CDR1 and CDR2 are DFQATT and SNEGSKA (reference sequence). This CDR3 is 19 amino acids long.